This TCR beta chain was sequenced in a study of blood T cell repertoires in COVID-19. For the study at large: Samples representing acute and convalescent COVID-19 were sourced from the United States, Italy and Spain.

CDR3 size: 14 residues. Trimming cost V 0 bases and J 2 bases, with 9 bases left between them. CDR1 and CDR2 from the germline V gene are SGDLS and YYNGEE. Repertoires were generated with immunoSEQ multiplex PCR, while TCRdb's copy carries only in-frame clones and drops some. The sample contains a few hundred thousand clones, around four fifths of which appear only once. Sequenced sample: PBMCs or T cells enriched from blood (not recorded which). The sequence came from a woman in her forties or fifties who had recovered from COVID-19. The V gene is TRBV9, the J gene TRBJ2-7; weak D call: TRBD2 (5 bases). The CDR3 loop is CASSVESGAYEQYF. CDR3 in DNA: TGTGCCAGCAGCGTAGAGAGCGGCGCCTACGAGCAGTACTTC.